The 27 T cell receptor beta chains given below trace back to one sample, sequenced in a study of cytomegalovirus exposure and HLA in healthy donors. The PCR was carried out with 60 Vbeta primers and 13 Jbeta primers. The method was immunoSEQ multiplex PCR; TCRdb's version includes in-frame clones alone and lacks a portion of them. The data show 150,000 to 200,000 clones, around nine tenths seen once. The sequenced sample was PBMCs. These receptors all stem from a woman aged 18-30 years in good health and CMV-seronegative.

The J gene is TRBJ1-2, the V gene TRBV6-5; D remains unclear. Germline CDR1 reads MNHEY; CDR2 reads SVGAGI. The V end was cut by 0 bases, the J end by 0 bases, with 8 bases between. The CDR3 is 15 residues long. The CDR3: CASSYSYRSNYGYTF. CDR3 sequence (DNA): TGTGCCAGCAGTTACTCGTACAGATCTAACTATGGCTACACCTTC.

The chain has TRBV27 and TRBJ2-1; perhaps TRBD2 as D (5 bases). CDR1 is MNHEY and CDR2 is SMNVEV in the germline V gene (reference sequence). Trimming pared 0 bases from V and 0 bases from J, leaving 18 bases between. CDR3 length equals 19 residues. The CDR3 sequence is CASSLSANPWTSSYNEQFF. The DNA of the CDR3 is TGTGCCAGCAGTTTATCGGCCAATCCCTGGACTTCCTCCTACAATGAGCAGTTCTTC.

With respect to this clone: At the DNA level, this CDR3 is encoded by other sequences in the same sample as well. The chain joins TRBV5-1 to TRBJ1-1; TRBD1 might be the D (5 bases). Germline CDR1 and CDR2: SGHRS and YFSETQ. Trimming removed 0 bases from V and 0 bases from J, with 6 bases in between. This CDR3 has 14 residues. The CDR3 DNA reads as TGCGCCAGCAGCTTGGTAGGGGTGAACACTGAAGCTTTCTTT. This translates into CASSLVGVNTEAFF.

The V gene is TRBV28, the J gene TRBJ2-1, with TRBD2 matching 9 bases. Trimming took 5 bases from V and 6 from J; bases not matched to a gene: 8. The CDR3 extends over 15 amino acids. The V gene's germline CDR1 is MDHEN and CDR2 SYDVKM. CDR3 sequence (DNA): TGTGCCAGCAGTCCCGCTAGCGGGGCTTCCAATGAGCAGTTCTTC. It encodes CASSPASGASNEQFF.

V and J are TRBV4-2 and TRBJ1-2; D is uncertain. V lost 4 bases and J 0 bases, leaving 15 bases between the germline ends. This CDR3 has 16 amino acids. Germline lookup yields CDR1 LGHNA and CDR2 YNFKEQ. This chain's CDR3 is CASSPKAQLANYGYTF. The CDR3 bases are TGTGCCAGCAGCCCCAAGGCCCAGCTAGCTAACTATGGCTACACCTTC.

The rearrangement links TRBV5-6 to TRBJ1-2; tentatively, D is TRBD1 (5 bases). Germline loops: CDR1 SGHDT, CDR2 YYEEEE. The CDR3 totals 14 residues. Trimming left V 2 bases short and J 4 bases short, with 12 bases between. Here the CDR3 reads CASSFVDSLYGYTF. CDR3 DNA: TGTGCCAGCAGCTTTGTCGACAGCCTCTATGGCTACACCTTC.

The V call is TRBV29-1, the J call TRBJ2-5; 8 bases are a match to TRBD1. The length of the CDR3 is 12 residues. V gave up 8 bases and J gave up 2 bases; unmatched junction bases: 4. Germline V CDR1 and CDR2: SQVTM, ANQGSEA. The CDR3 loop reads CSSGQGQETQYF. The CDR3 region has the DNA TGCAGCAGCGGACAGGGACAAGAGACCCAGTACTTC.

The rearrangement links TRBV30 to TRBJ2-3, with D unclear. Germline CDR1 and CDR2: GTSNPN and SVGIG (reference sequence). The germline V and J ends were trimmed by 5 bases and 1 base, with 7 bases remaining between them. The CDR3 spans 12 residues. CDR3 protein: CAWAAGTDTQYF. DNA for the CDR3: TGTGCCTGGGCGGCTGGCACAGATACGCAGTATTTT.

This clone came up a few times. The chain combines TRBV4-1 with TRBJ2-2; weak D call: TRBD2 (6 bases). The germline V and J ends were trimmed by 5 bases and 1 base, with 14 bases remaining between them. Germline CDR1 MGHRA, CDR2 YSYEKL. CDR3 length: 16 residues. The CDR3 sequence: CASSSPRGGNTGELFF. The DNA of the CDR3 is TGCGCCAGCAGCTCCCCCCGGGGAGGGAACACCGGGGAGCTGTTTTTT.

V and J are TRBV27 and TRBJ2-7, with D unresolved. The V gene lost 3 bases and the J gene lost 0 bases, with 12 bases spanning the gap. The germline CDR1 and CDR2 sequences are MNHEY and SMNVEV (reference sequence). The CDR3 extends over 15 amino acids. The CDR3 region is CASSFRLRSSYEQYF. DNA of the CDR3: TGTGCCAGCAGTTTCAGACTCAGAAGCTCCTACGAGCAGTACTTC.

This clone was found once. The V and J genes are TRBV19 and TRBJ2-7, with D hard to call. This CDR3 has 14 residues. Per germline, CDR1 LNHDA and CDR2 SQIVND (reference sequence). V was pared by 5 bases and J by 0 bases, with 11 bases between. The CDR3 region is CASSPLLSSYEQYF. The DNA for the CDR3 is TGTGCCAGTAGTCCCCTACTGTCCTCCTACGAGCAGTACTTC.

This chain joins TRBV9 and TRBJ1-2; 9 nucleotides line up with TRBD1. CDR1 and CDR2 from the germline V gene are SGDLS and YYNGEE. This CDR3 has 15 amino acids. Trimming at V came to 4 bases and at J to 7 bases, leaving 11 bases not matched to a gene. The DNA of the CDR3 is TGTGCCAGCAGCTCGCGGACAGGGGCCTCGAGTGGCTACACCTTC. Translation: CASSSRTGASSGYTF.

This clone was counted a single time. The DNA of the CDR3 is TGTGCCAGCAGCCCTGTCAGAGGGACAGGGGGTCGGACTGATAGCTCCTACAATGAGCAGTTCTTC. Amino acids: CASSPVRGTGGRTDSSYNEQFF. This chain joins TRBV7-6 and TRBJ2-1; 11 bases line up with TRBD1. The CDR3 length is 22 residues. CDR1 and CDR2 (germline): SGHVS, FNYEAQ. Losses at the gene ends were 5 bases for V and 0 bases for J; bases not matched to a gene: 21.

This clone has more than one count but fewer than ten. Its ends do not fully match the called genes, so a read error is possible. The chain joins TRBV2 to TRBJ2-6; tentatively, D is TRBD2 (6 bases). The length of the CDR3 is 14 residues. Germline lookup yields CDR1 SNHLY and CDR2 FYNNEI. The chain's CDR3 is CASSQAGAGNVLTF. CDR3 sequence (DNA): TGTGCCAGCAGTCAAGCCGGAGCGGGCAACGTCCTGACTTTC.

The chain is built from TRBV7-2 and TRBJ2-1, with 7 bases matching TRBD2. With V trimmed by 3 bases and J by 6 bases, 8 bases remained unmatched. Germline V CDR1 and CDR2: SGHTA, FQGNSA. The CDR3 covers 15 residues. The CDR3 DNA is TGTGCCAGCAGCTTCGGCGGGAGATCCCGCAATGAGCAGTTCTTC. It codes for CASSFGGRSRNEQFF.

The chain joins TRBV19 to TRBJ1-1; D is unclear. The CDR3 spans 14 residues. V was pared by 6 bases and J by 0 bases, with 11 bases between. CDR1 and CDR2 (germline): LNHDA, SQIVND (reference sequence). The CDR3 DNA follows: TGTGCCAGTAGCAGATTGGAGTTGAACACTGAAGCTTTCTTT. Translating gives CASSRLELNTEAFF.

V gene TRBV7-8 combines with J gene TRBJ2-1; possible D gene TRBD2, 6 bases. The germline V and J ends were trimmed by 2 bases and 7 bases, with 12 bases remaining between them. Germline CDR1 reads SGHVS; CDR2 reads FQNEAQ. The CDR3 totals 14 residues. CDR3 DNA: TGTGCCAGCAGCTTAATCGGGAGCAGGAATGAGCAGTTCTTC. This encodes CASSLIGSRNEQFF.

V gene TRBV18 combines with J gene TRBJ2-3, with 8 bases that match TRBD1. Germline values: CDR1 KGHSH, CDR2 LQKENI. CDR3 length: 14 residues. Germline trimming cut 6 bases from V and 4 bases from J; bases unmatched to any gene: 6. CDR3 loop: CASSVGQGPDTQYF. The CDR3 nucleotides are TGTGCCAGCTCCGTAGGACAGGGCCCAGATACGCAGTATTTT.

The CDR3 nucleotides are TGTGCCAGCAGTTTAGGTGGGGGGGCTAATGAGCAGTTCTTC. Protein sequence: CASSLGGGANEQFF. This chain links TRBV28 with TRBJ2-1; the D gene is possibly TRBD2 (7 bases). Germline lookup yields CDR1 MDHEN and CDR2 SYDVKM. Between the trimmed V and J ends, which lost 2 bases and 7 bases, there was a span of 12 bases. The CDR3 spans 14 residues.

This clone appeared a few times. Sequence at one end of the junction differs from germline and may be a read error. For the CDR3, the DNA is TGTGCTAGCAGTCCCCCCAGGAGGGGTGAAAAACTGTTTTTT. This translates into CASSPPRRGEKLFF. The genes are TRBV7-7 and TRBJ1-4; maybe TRBD1 (5 bases). The CDR3 consists of 14 residues. The germline V gene has CDR1 SSHAT and CDR2 FNYEAQ (reference sequence). The full variable domain, in which reference TRBV7-7 and TRBJ1-4 provide the parts outside the CDR3, is GAGVSQSPRYKVTKRGQDVTLRCDPISSHATLYWYQQALGQGPEFLTYFNYEAQPDKSGLPSDRFSAERPEGSISTLTIQRTEQRDSAMYRCASSPPRRGEKLFFGSGTQLSVL.

Comment on this clone: Other DNA sequences in the same sample also yield this CDR3. V gene TRBV30 combines with J gene TRBJ1-5; 9 bases map to TRBD1. J gave up 5 bases and V 3 bases, and 5 bases lay outside the gene matches. The CDR3 has 14 amino acids. Germline values: CDR1 GTSNPN, CDR2 SVGIG (reference sequence). CDR3: CAWSAGQGDQPQHF. In DNA, the CDR3 is TGTGCCTGGAGCGCGGGACAGGGCGATCAGCCCCAGCATTTT.

The chain joins TRBV6-5 to TRBJ1-2; D is undetermined. Germline V gene sequence: CDR1 MNHEY, CDR2 SVGAGI. The CDR3 totals 14 residues. The V end was cut by 2 bases, the J end by 8 bases, with 15 bases between. This chain's CDR3 is CASSYGVGSEGYTF. CDR3 sequence (DNA): TGTGCCAGCAGTTACGGGGTGGGGAGCGAGGGCTACACCTTC.

This clone was seen only once. The rearrangement uses TRBV5-6 and TRBJ1-2, with a weak D call TRBD1 (5 bases). The CDR3 consists of 14 residues. V gave up 2 bases and J gave up 4 bases, with 12 bases separating them. The germline V gene encodes CDR1 SGHDT and CDR2 YYEEEE. Here the CDR3 DNA reads TGTGCCAGCAGCTTTGCCGACAGCCTCTATGGCTACACCTTC. Its translation is CASSFADSLYGYTF.

The chain carries TRBV10-3 and TRBJ2-5, with D unclear. Trimming cost V 4 bases and J 4 bases, with 16 bases left between them. The CDR3 runs to 15 residues. Germline lookup yields CDR1 ENHRY and CDR2 SYGVKD. The chain's CDR3 is CAISVGLSGRETQYF. The CDR3 DNA is TGTGCCATCAGTGTCGGTCTTTCTGGGCGAGAGACCCAGTACTTC.

The rearrangement joins TRBV11-2 to TRBJ2-3; D is possibly TRBD2 (6 bases). CDR1 and CDR2 (germline): SGHAT, FQNNGV. V lost 5 bases and J lost 0, with 9 bases in between. This CDR3 spans 14 amino acids. CDR3: CASSGGTSTDTQYF. The CDR3, as DNA: TGTGCCAGCAGCGGGGGGACTAGCACAGATACGCAGTATTTT.

V usage is TRBV5-4 and J usage is TRBJ2-1; 10 bases line up with TRBD2. This CDR3 region has 16 residues. From germline, CDR1 is SGHNT and CDR2 YYREEE (reference sequence). The junction had 7 bases not matched to a gene; V was cut back by 0 bases and J by 7 bases. In DNA form, the CDR3 reads TGTGCCAGCAGCTTGGCCAGCGGGGGGGCCAATAATGAGCAGTTCTTC. This translates into CASSLASGGANNEQFF.

The CDR3 coding sequence is TGTGCCAGCTCAGGGGGGCTTTACGCCAATGAGCAGTTCTTC. It is translated as CASSGGLYANEQFF. This chain connects TRBV2 to TRBJ2-1; possible D gene TRBD1, 7 bases. The germline gives CDR1 SNHLY, CDR2 FYNNEI. Trimming removed 8 bases from V and 6 bases from J, with 17 bases in between. This CDR3 comprises 14 residues.